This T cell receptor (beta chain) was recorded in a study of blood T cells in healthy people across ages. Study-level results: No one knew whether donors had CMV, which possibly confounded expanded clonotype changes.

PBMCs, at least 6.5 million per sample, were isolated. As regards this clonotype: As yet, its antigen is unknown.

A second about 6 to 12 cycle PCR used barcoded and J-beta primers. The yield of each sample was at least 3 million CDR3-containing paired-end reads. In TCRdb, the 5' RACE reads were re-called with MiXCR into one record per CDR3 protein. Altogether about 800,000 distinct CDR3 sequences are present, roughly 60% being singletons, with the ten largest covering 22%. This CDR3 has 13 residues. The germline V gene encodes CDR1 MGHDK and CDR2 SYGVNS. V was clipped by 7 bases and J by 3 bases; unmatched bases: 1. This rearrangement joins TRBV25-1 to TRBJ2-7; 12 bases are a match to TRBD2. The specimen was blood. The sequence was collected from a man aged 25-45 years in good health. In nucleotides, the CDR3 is TGTGCCAGCAAGACTAGCGGGAGCTACGAGCAGTACTTC. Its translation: CASKTSGSYEQYF.